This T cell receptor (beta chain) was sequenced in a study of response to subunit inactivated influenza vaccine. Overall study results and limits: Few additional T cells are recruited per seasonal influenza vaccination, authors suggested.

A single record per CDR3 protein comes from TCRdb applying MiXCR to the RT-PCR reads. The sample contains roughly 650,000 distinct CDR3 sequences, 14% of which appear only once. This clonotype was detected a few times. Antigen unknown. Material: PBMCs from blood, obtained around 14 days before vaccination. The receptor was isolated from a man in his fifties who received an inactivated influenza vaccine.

The CDR3 here is CASSPPSRRVLNTEAFF. CDR3 coding DNA: TGCGCCAGCAGCCCACCCTCGAGGCGAGTACTGAACACTGAAGCTTTCTTT. The chain is built from TRBV4-1 and TRBJ1-1; the D is unclear. The germline V gene has CDR1 MGHRA and CDR2 YSYEKL. The CDR3 has 17 amino acids. Trimming shortened V by 4 bases and J by 0 bases, and 18 bases separated the two germline ends.